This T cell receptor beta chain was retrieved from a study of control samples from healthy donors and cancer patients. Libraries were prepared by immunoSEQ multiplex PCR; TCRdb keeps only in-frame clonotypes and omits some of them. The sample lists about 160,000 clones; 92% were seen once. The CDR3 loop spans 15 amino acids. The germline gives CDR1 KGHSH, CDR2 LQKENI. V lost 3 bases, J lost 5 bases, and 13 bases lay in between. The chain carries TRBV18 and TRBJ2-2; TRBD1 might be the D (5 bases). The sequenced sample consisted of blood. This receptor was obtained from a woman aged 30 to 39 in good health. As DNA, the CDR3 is TGTGCCAGCTCACCTCGTGGGGCGGCTACCGGGGAGCTGTTTTTT. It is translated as CASSPRGAATGELFF.